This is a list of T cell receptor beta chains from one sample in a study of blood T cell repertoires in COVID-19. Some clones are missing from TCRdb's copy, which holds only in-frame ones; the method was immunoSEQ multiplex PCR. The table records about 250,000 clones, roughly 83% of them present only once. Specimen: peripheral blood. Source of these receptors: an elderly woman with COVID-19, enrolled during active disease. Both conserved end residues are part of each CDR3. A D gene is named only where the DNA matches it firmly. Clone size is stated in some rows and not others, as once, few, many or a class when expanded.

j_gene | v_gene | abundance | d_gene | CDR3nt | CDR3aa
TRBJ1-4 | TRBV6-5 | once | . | TGTGCCAGCATTGCTGGGGGGGGCTTTGAAGAAAAACTGTTTTTT | CASIAGGGFEEKLFF
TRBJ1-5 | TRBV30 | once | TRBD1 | TGTGCCTGGGCAAGAGGGGGACAGGCTTTCAACAATCAGCCCCAGCATTTT | CAWARGGQAFNNQPQHF
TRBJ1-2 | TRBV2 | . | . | TGTGCCAGCAGTGATCCACGGTATGGCTACACCTTC | CASSDPRYGYTF
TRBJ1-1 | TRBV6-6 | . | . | TGTGCCAGCAGCCGACAGATGAACACTGAAGCTTTCTTT | CASSRQMNTEAFF
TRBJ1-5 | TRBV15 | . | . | TGTGCCACCAGCTACAGGGTGGGTTCCGATCAGCCCCAGCATTTT | CATSYRVGSDQPQHF
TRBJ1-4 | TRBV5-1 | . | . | TGCGCCATGCTAAAGGGGGGGTATGAAAAACTGTTTTTT | CAMLKGGYEKLFF
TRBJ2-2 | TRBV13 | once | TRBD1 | TGTGCCAGCAGCCCAGCACCGGGACAGGTGCTTAACACCGGGGAGCTGTTTTTT | CASSPAPGQVLNTGELFF
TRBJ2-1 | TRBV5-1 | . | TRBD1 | TGCGCCAGCAGCCCTACTCCAGGACAGGCAAATGAGCAGTTCTTC | CASSPTPGQANEQFF
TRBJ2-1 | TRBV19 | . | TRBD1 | TGTGCCAGTAGTAACGGACAGGGGGCATTAAATGAGCAGTTCTTC | CASSNGQGALNEQFF
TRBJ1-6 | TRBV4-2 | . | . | TGTGCCAGCAGCCAAGCGATTGGGGGGAGGAATTCACCCCTCCACTTT | CASSQAIGGRNSPLHF
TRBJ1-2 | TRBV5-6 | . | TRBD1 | TGTGCCAGCAGCTTGGAAACAGGGGCATACGACTATGGCTACACCTTC | CASSLETGAYDYGYTF
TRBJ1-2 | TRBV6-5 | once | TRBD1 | TGTGCCAGCAGAGACAGGGGGCAGGTCTATGGCTACACCTTC | CASRDRGQVYGYTF
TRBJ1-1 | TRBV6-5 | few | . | TGTGCCAGCAGTTACTCGAGGAACACTGAAGCTTTCTTT | CASSYSRNTEAFF
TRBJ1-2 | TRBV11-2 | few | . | TGTGCCAGCAGCTTAGGAGACTATGGCTACACCTTC | CASSLGDYGYTF
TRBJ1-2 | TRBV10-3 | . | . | TGTGCCATCAGTGAGTCCGTAAACTATGGCTACACCTTC | CAISESVNYGYTF
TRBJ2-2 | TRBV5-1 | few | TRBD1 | TGCGCCAGCAGCGAGACCGGGACAGCGAACACCGGGGAGCTGTTTTTT | CASSETGTANTGELFF
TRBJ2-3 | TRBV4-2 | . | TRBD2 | TGTGCCAGCAGCGAACGAACGGGGGGGGGCACAGATACGCAGTATTTT | CASSERTGGGTDTQYF
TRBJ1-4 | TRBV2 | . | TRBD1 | TGTGCCAGCAGTGAAGCAGGGGGCTGGAGTGAAAAACTGTTTTTT | CASSEAGGWSEKLFF